Shown below are 25 T cell receptor beta chains from a single sample sequenced in a study of shared clonotypes between healthy human individuals (dated by TCRdb to 2020 to 2022). Library preparation was by the immunoSEQ multiplex PCR assay. TCRdb holds this immuneACCESS table with in-frame rearrangements only. Some clones are missing; in checked studies, unresolved V genes explain under half, and the rest has no known cause. The sample records a few million clones, around 93% of which are singletons. More than 0.35% of the sample is held by the ten biggest clonotypes. What was sequenced was naive CD4+ T cells from PBMCs. The cell subset or site tag for this specimen amounts to: CD45RA+ positively selected. All receptors derive from a man aged 18 to 29 in good health. Some clones in this sample may be carry-over from other donors' samples.

The CDR3 bases are TGTGCCAGCACGGGCCCCTCCTACGAGCAGTACTTC. Translation gives CASTGPSYEQYF. V and J are TRBV28 and TRBJ2-7; no clear D. The CDR3 sequence is 12 residues long. CDR1 MDHEN and CDR2 SYDVKM come from the germline V gene. Trimming removed 7 bases at V and 0 bases at J, with 7 bases between.

CDR3 loop: CASSEIRGGYGYTF. CDR3 nucleotide sequence: TGTGCCAGCAGTGAAATAAGGGGGGGCTATGGCTACACCTTC. The chain joins TRBV6-1 to TRBJ1-2, with D maybe TRBD1 (6 bases). Trimming cost V 2 bases and J 4 bases, with 11 bases left between them. The CDR3 loop spans 14 amino acids. Germline V gene lookup returns CDR1 MNHNS and CDR2 SASEGT.

The chain joins TRBV28 to TRBJ2-7; 10 nucleotides match TRBD1. Germline-derived CDR1 and CDR2 are MDHEN and SYDVKM. V dropped 5 bases and J dropped 2; count of bases not matched to a gene: 6. The CDR3 totals 15 residues. The CDR3 here is CASSRGQGSTYEQYF. As DNA, the CDR3 is TGTGCCAGCAGTCGGGGACAGGGGTCGACCTACGAGCAGTACTTC.

The chain carries TRBV2 and TRBJ2-7, with a weak D call TRBD2 (6 bases). V lost 0 bases and J 1 base, leaving 10 bases between the germline ends. Germline V lookup: CDR1 SNHLY, CDR2 FYNNEI. The CDR3 is made up of 15 amino acids. The CDR3 protein is CASSEAAAGSYEQYF. Written as DNA, the CDR3 is TGTGCCAGCAGTGAAGCGGCGGCGGGGTCCTACGAGCAGTACTTC.

The chain is built from TRBV2 and TRBJ1-1; 8 nucleotides align to TRBD1. Trimming removed 9 bases from V and 1 base from J; junction bases left unmatched: 7. The CDR3 runs to 14 residues. In germline, CDR1 is SNHLY, CDR2 FYNNEI. CDR3 sequence: CASRPDRENTEAFF. The CDR3 DNA reads as TGTGCCAGTAGACCGGACAGGGAGAACACTGAAGCTTTCTTT.

V is TRBV5-1 and J is TRBJ2-1; D uncertain. This CDR3 is 13 amino acids long. Germline assignment: CDR1 SGHRS and CDR2 YFSETQ. V was trimmed by 4 bases and J by 6 bases, leaving 11 bases between them. CDR3 protein: CASSRETVNEQFF. In nucleotides, the CDR3 is TGCGCCAGCAGCAGAGAAACCGTCAATGAGCAGTTCTTC.

V gene TRBV5-6 combines with J gene TRBJ2-5; D is undetermined. Germline-derived CDR1 and CDR2 are SGHDT and YYEEEE. Trimming pared 4 bases from V and 5 bases from J, leaving 6 bases between. The CDR3 is 11 residues long. The CDR3 nucleotides read TGTGCCAGCAGCGTGGGGGAGACCCAGTACTTC. Amino acid sequence: CASSVGETQYF.

V is TRBV28 and J is TRBJ1-5; D remains ambiguous. The CDR3 consists of 15 residues. The germline CDR1 and CDR2 sequences are MDHEN and SYDVKM. Trimming pared 2 bases from V and 0 bases from J, leaving 8 bases between. As DNA, the CDR3 is TGTGCCAGCAGTTTAAGGAGGTATAGCAATCAGCCCCAGCATTTT. It translates to CASSLRRYSNQPQHF.

The gene calls are TRBV19 and TRBJ2-3, with TRBD2 identical over 8 bases. Trimming took 7 bases from V and 0 from J; bases not matched to a gene: 9. This CDR3 spans 16 amino acids. The germline V gene encodes CDR1 LNHDA and CDR2 SQIVND (reference sequence). Here the CDR3 reads CASKGVQRGSTDTQYF. The DNA of the CDR3 is TGTGCCAGTAAGGGCGTCCAGCGGGGGAGCACAGATACGCAGTATTTT.

V usage is TRBV30 and J usage is TRBJ2-1; 15 bases map to TRBD2. The CDR3 spans 16 residues. With 7 bases clipped from V and 8 bases from J, the junction kept 12 bases outside the gene matches. From germline, CDR1 is GTSNPN and CDR2 SVGIG (reference sequence). CDR3 sequence (DNA): TGTGCCTTGACGAGGGGACTAGCGGGAGGCTTAGATGAGCAGTTCTTC. Encoded protein: CALTRGLAGGLDEQFF.

The chain links TRBV6-1 to TRBJ1-3; a possible D gene is TRBD1 (5 bases). This CDR3 is built from 13 residues. V gave up 8 bases and J gave up 3 bases, with 11 bases separating them. Per germline, CDR1 MNHNS and CDR2 SASEGT. The CDR3 protein is CASQAGSGNTIYF. The CDR3 region has the DNA TGTGCCAGCCAGGCAGGGAGTGGAAACACCATATATTTT.

In the case of this clone: The sample carries other DNA sequences with the same CDR3. The chain carries TRBV19 and TRBJ1-2; the D is unclear. The CDR3 has 12 residues. The ends were cut back, 4 bases at V and 2 bases at J, with 5 bases in the middle. Germline CDR1 LNHDA, CDR2 SQIVND (reference sequence). DNA for the CDR3: TGTGCCAGTAGTAACAGAAACTATGGCTACACCTTC. It encodes CASSNRNYGYTF.

The J gene is TRBJ2-3, the V gene TRBV15, with 10 bases aligning to TRBD2. The CDR3 has 17 residues. The germline CDR1 and CDR2 sequences are LNHNV and YYDKDF (reference sequence). After removal of 1 base from V and 4 bases from J, the junction contained 8 bases not matched to a gene. CDR3 nucleotides: TGTGCCACCAGCAGAGGGCCCACAGCGGGAGGGGCAGATACGCAGTATTTT. It translates to CATSRGPTAGGADTQYF.

About this clone: Different DNA sequences within this sample yield the same CDR3. This chain connects TRBV28 to TRBJ1-2; D unresolved. Trimming removed 5 bases from V and 2 bases from J, with 9 bases in between. The CDR3 runs 13 residues. Germline CDR1 reads MDHEN; CDR2 reads SYDVKM. The CDR3, as DNA: TGTGCCAGCAGTCTGGTTGGGAACTATGGCTACACCTTC. Protein product: CASSLVGNYGYTF.

A remark on this clone: Additional DNA sequences in this sample encode the identical CDR3. V and J are TRBV5-1 and TRBJ1-1, with no clear D. The CDR3 loop spans 13 amino acids. Germline values: CDR1 SGHRS, CDR2 YFSETQ. Trimming stripped 2 bases from V and 4 bases from J, with 9 bases between. CDR3 sequence reads: CASSFIVSTEAFF. The CDR3 nucleotides read TGCGCCAGCAGCTTCATTGTGAGCACTGAAGCTTTCTTT.

This chain links TRBV9 with TRBJ2-1; TRBD1 aligns across 10 bases. Germline V gene sequence: CDR1 SGDLS, CDR2 YYNGEE. Germline trimming cut 3 bases from V and 2 bases from J; bases unmatched to any gene: 2. This CDR3 region has 15 residues. Here the CDR3 DNA reads TGTGCCAGCAGCGAGACAGGGGGCCCCTACAATGAGCAGTTCTTC. Protein: CASSETGGPYNEQFF.

The genes are TRBV9 and TRBJ2-3; 12 bases map to TRBD2. The CDR3 loop spans 17 amino acids. Germline trimming cut 3 bases from V and 5 bases from J; bases unmatched to any gene: 10. The germline gives CDR1 SGDLS, CDR2 YYNGEE. CDR3 residues: CASSEGLAGPRGDTQYF. CDR3 coding DNA: TGTGCCAGCAGCGAGGGACTAGCGGGCCCCCGGGGAGATACGCAGTATTTT.

This rearrangement joins TRBV5-1 to TRBJ2-7, with D perhaps matching TRBD1 (6 bases). The CDR3 runs 13 residues. Germline V gene lookup returns CDR1 SGHRS and CDR2 YFSETQ. The germline V and J ends were trimmed by 7 bases and 0 bases, with 11 bases remaining between them. CDR3 sequence reads: CASWDTYSYEQYF. CDR3 coding DNA: TGCGCCAGCTGGGACACTTACTCCTACGAGCAGTACTTC.

V and J are TRBV5-4 and TRBJ1-2; 8 positions agree with TRBD1. The CDR3 has 14 amino acids. CDR1 is SGHNT and CDR2 is YYREEE in the germline V gene (reference sequence). The V gene end was trimmed by 2 bases and the J gene end by 6 bases; junction bases not matched to a gene: 6. The CDR3 nucleotides read TGTGCCAGCAGCTTTCTACAGGGGGAAGATGGCTACACCTTC. Protein product: CASSFLQGEDGYTF.

The rearrangement links TRBV6-6 to TRBJ2-7; D may be TRBD1 (5 bases). V shed 2 bases and J shed 0 bases, with 14 bases lying between them. The CDR3 contains 16 residues. CDR1 and CDR2 (germline): MNHNY, SVGAGI (reference sequence). Here the CDR3 DNA reads TGTGCCAGCAGTTACCCTAGGACACTTTCCTCCTACGAGCAGTACTTC. Protein: CASSYPRTLSSYEQYF.

The chain links TRBV6-5 to TRBJ1-1; a weak D match, TRBD1 (5 bases). There are 14 residues in the CDR3. CDR1 is MNHEY and CDR2 is SVGAGI in the germline V gene. With 6 bases removed from V and 3 bases from J, the gap between germline ends came to 14 bases. In nucleotides, the CDR3 is TGTGCCAGCAGCTCGACAGTTGTGGACACTGAAGCTTTCTTT. Its translation: CASSSTVVDTEAFF.

The chain has TRBV5-8 and TRBJ2-2; D might be TRBD1 (7 bases). Trimming left V 3 bases short and J 5 bases short, with 23 bases between. The CDR3 spans 18 residues. CDR1 is SGHTS and CDR2 is YDEGEE in the germline V gene. Here the CDR3 DNA reads TGTGCCAGCAGCTCGTGGAGGGGGGACAGTTCGGGAACCGGGGAGCTGTTTTTT. It codes for CASSSWRGDSSGTGELFF.

The chain couples TRBV19 to TRBJ1-5; no definite D call. The germline V gene has CDR1 LNHDA and CDR2 SQIVND (reference sequence). This CDR3 is built from 14 residues. Trimming stripped 5 bases from V and 0 bases from J, with 8 bases between. CDR3 residues: CASSLTYSNQPQHF. The DNA of the CDR3 is TGTGCCAGTAGTTTGACCTATAGCAATCAGCCCCAGCATTTT.

V gene TRBV13 combines with J gene TRBJ2-7, with D possibly being TRBD1 (6 bases). The CDR3 runs 16 residues. With 5 bases removed from V and 6 bases from J, the gap between germline ends came to 23 bases. Germline-derived CDR1 and CDR2 are PRHDT and FYEKMQ (reference sequence). CDR3 in amino acids: CASSNTHTGLGSEQYF. CDR3 sequence (DNA): TGTGCCAGCAGCAATACACATACAGGGCTAGGTTCCGAGCAGTACTTC.

The chain couples TRBV30 to TRBJ1-3, with 7 bases fitting TRBD1. Per germline, CDR1 GTSNPN and CDR2 SVGIG (reference sequence). This CDR3 region has 12 residues. Trimming at V came to 3 bases and at J to 12 bases, leaving 8 bases not matched to a gene. In DNA, the CDR3 is TGTGCCTGGAGGAATTACAGGGGTGGCATATATTTT. Translated: CAWRNYRGGIYF.